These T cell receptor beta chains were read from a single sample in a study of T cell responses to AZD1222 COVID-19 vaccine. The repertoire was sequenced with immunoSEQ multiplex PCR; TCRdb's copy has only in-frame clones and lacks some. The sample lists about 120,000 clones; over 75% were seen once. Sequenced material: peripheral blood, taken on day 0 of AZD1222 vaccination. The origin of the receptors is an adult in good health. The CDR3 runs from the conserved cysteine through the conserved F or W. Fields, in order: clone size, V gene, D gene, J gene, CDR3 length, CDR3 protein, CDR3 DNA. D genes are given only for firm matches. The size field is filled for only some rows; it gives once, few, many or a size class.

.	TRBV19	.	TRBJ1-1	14	CASSLDIGGTEAFF	TGTGCCAGTAGTTTAGACATCGGAGGCACTGAAGCTTTCTTT
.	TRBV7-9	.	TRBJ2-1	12	CASSLPGNEQFF	TGTGCCAGCAGCTTACCCGGGAATGAGCAGTTCTTC
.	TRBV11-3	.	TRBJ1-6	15	CASSPTTGLNSPLHF	TGTGCCAGCAGCCCGACTACGGGACTAAACTCACCCCTCCACTTT
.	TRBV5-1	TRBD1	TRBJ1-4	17	CASSLPGTGGDSGKLFF	TGCGCCAGCAGCTTACCCGGGACAGGGGGCGACTCCGGAAAACTGTTTTTT
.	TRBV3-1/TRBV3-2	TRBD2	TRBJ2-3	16	CASSQGTSGGARAQYF	TGTGCCAGCAGCCAGGGGACTAGCGGGGGGGCCAGGGCGCAGTATTTT
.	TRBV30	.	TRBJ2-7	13	CAWTHGLSYEQYF	TGTGCCTGGACCCACGGCCTCTCCTACGAGCAGTACTTC
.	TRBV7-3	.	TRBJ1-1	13	CASSSPPETEAFF	TGTGCCAGCAGCTCCCCCCCGGAAACGGAAGCTTTCTTT
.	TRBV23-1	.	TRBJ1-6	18	CASRHPPGGGGVCSPLHF	TGCGCCAGCAGACACCCCCCCGGGGGGGGAGGAGTGTGTTCACCCCTCCACTTT
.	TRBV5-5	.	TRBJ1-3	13	CASSPRPGDTIYF	TGTGCCAGCAGCCCGAGGCCGGGGGACACCATATATTTT
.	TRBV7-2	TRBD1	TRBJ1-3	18	CASSLQLDRATSGNTIYF	TGTGCCAGCAGCTTACAATTGGACAGGGCTACCTCTGGAAACACCATATATTTT
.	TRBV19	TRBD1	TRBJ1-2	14	CASTRAGQGWGYTF	TGTGCCAGTACCCGCGCCGGACAGGGATGGGGCTACACCTTC
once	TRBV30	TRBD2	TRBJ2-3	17	CAWRDPLAGGLTDTQYF	TGTGCCTGGAGAGACCCTCTAGCGGGGGGCCTCACAGATACGCAGTATTTT
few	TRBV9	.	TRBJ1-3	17	CASSVGFLGGVRNTIYF	TGTGCCAGCAGCGTAGGATTTCTAGGGGGAGTTAGAAACACCATATATTTT
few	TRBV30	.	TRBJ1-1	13	CAWSTGPNTEAFF	TGTGCCTGGAGTACAGGGCCGAACACTGAAGCTTTCTTT
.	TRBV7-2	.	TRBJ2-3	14	CASSLGLFTDTQYF	TGTGCCAGCAGCTTAGGGCTTTTCACAGATACGCAGTATTTT
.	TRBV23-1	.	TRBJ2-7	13	CASSQSRSYEQYF	TGCGCCAGCAGTCAATCTCGTTCCTACGAGCAGTACTTC
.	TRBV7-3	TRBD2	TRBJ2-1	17	CASSFDGVGLAGGEQFF	TGTGCCAGCAGCTTCGACGGGGTCGGACTAGCGGGCGGTGAGCAGTTCTTC
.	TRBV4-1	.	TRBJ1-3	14	CASSQVRSGNTIYF	TGCGCCAGCAGCCAAGTCAGGAGCGGAAACACCATATATTTT
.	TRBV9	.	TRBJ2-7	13	CASSGTTAYEQYF	TGTGCCAGCAGCGGGACTACGGCCTACGAGCAGTACTTC
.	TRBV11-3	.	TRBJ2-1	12	CASSAAGNEQFF	TGTGCCAGCAGCGCCGCGGGCAATGAGCAGTTCTTC
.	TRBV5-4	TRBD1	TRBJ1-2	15	CASSRDRGLNYGYTF	TGTGCCAGCAGCCGGGACAGGGGCCTTAACTATGGCTACACCTTC
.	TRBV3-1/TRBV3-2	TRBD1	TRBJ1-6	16	CASSQAHRTGGYKLHF	TGTGCCAGCAGCCAAGCCCACCGGACAGGGGGGTATAAGCTCCACTTT
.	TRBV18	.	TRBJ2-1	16	CASSPGNTGSYNEQFF	TGTGCCAGCTCACCTGGAAACACTGGCTCCTACAATGAGCAGTTCTTC
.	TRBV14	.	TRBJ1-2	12	CASSRGGRGYTF	TGTGCCAGCAGCCGGGGAGGTAGAGGCTACACCTTC
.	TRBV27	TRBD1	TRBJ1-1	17	CASSPGTGGRRNTEAFF	TGTGCCAGCAGTCCCGGGACAGGGGGCCGCCGGAACACTGAAGCTTTCTTT
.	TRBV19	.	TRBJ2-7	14	CASSMAGSAYEQYF	TGTGCCAGTAGTATGGCGGGGAGCGCCTACGAGCAGTACTTC
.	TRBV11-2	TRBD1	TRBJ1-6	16	CASSHPGQGRNSPLHF	TGTGCCAGCAGCCATCCGGGACAGGGTCGCAATTCACCCCTCCACTTT
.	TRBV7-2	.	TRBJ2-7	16	CASSPSVSRSSYEQYF	TGTGCCAGCAGCCCGAGTGTCTCCCGAAGCTCCTACGAGCAGTACTTC
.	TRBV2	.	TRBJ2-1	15	CASSEVGFSYNEQFF	TGTGCCAGCAGTGAGGTGGGTTTCTCCTACAATGAGCAGTTCTTC
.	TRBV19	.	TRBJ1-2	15	CASSPVSPDNYGYTF	TGTGCCAGTAGCCCCGTATCCCCGGATAACTATGGCTACACCTTC
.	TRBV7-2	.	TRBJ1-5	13	CASSANGGQAQHF	TGTGCCAGCAGCGCTAACGGCGGGCAGGCCCAGCATTTT
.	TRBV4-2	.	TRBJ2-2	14	CASSQGPGGRELFF	TGTGCCAGCAGCCAGGGACCCGGGGGCAGGGAGCTGTTTTTT
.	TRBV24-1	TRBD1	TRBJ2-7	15	CATSGGQGLSYEQYF	TGTGCCACCAGTGGAGGACAGGGGTTGTCCTACGAGCAGTACTTC
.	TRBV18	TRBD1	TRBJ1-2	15	CASSPPVQGVFGYTF	TGTGCCAGCTCACCACCGGTACAGGGGGTCTTTGGCTACACCTTC
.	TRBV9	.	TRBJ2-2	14	CASSVWPQTGELFF	TGTGCCAGCAGCGTATGGCCTCAAACCGGGGAGCTGTTTTTT
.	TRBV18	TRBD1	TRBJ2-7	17	CASSPRDRGPQSYEQYF	TGTGCCAGCTCACCAAGGGACAGGGGACCCCAATCCTACGAGCAGTACTTC
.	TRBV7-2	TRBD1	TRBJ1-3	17	CASSPSYYRGSRNTIYF	TGTGCCAGCAGCCCATCCTATTACAGGGGAAGTAGAAACACCATATATTTT
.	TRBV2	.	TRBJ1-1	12	CANDGESTEAFF	TGTGCCAATGACGGGGAAAGCACTGAAGCTTTCTTT
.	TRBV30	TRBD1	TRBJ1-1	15	CAWSARQGVNTEAFF	TGTGCCTGGAGTGCTCGCCAGGGGGTGAACACTGAAGCTTTCTTT
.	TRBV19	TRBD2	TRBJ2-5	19	CASSMGGLAGVAPQETQYF	TGTGCCAGTAGTATGGGGGGACTAGCGGGAGTTGCCCCCCAAGAGACCCAGTACTTC
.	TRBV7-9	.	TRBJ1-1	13	CASSLNRDTEAFF	TGTGCCAGCAGCTTAAACAGGGACACTGAAGCTTTCTTT
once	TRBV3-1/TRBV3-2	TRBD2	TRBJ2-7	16	CASSQDLGSGRHEQYF	TGTGCCAGCAGCCAAGATTTGGGCAGCGGGAGGCACGAGCAGTACTTC
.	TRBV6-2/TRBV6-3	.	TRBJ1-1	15	CASSAQLSQSTEAFF	TGTGCCAGCAGTGCGCAGCTAAGTCAATCCACTGAAGCTTTCTTT
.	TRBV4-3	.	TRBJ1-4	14	CASSQGGVGEKLFF	TGCGCCAGCAGCCAAGGAGGGGTTGGGGAAAAACTGTTTTTT
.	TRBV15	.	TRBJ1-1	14	CATSSPVRNTEAFF	TGTGCCACCAGCAGCCCCGTCAGGAACACTGAAGCTTTCTTT
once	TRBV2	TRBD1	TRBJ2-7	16	CASSVLGQASSYEQYF	TGTGCCAGCAGTGTGTTGGGACAGGCGAGCTCCTACGAGCAGTACTTC
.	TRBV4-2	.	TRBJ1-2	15	CASSQSTSPGDGYTF	TGTGCCAGCAGCCAATCGACCAGCCCAGGGGATGGCTACACCTTC
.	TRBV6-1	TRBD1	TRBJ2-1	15	CASSEDRGRLNEQFF	TGTGCCAGCAGTGAAGACAGGGGGCGCTTGAATGAGCAGTTCTTC
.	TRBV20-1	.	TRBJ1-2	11	CSAKGLSGYTF	TGCAGTGCTAAGGGGTTGAGTGGCTACACCTTC
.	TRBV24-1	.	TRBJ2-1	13	CATGGLSYNEQFF	TGTGCCACCGGCGGTCTTTCCTACAATGAGCAGTTCTTC